One and the same sample provided the 3 T cell receptor beta chains below, sequenced in a study of blood T cell repertoires in COVID-19. Produced via immunoSEQ multiplex PCR; TCRdb's table is partial and in-frame only. The data show 130,000 to 150,000 clones, approximately 81% seen once. Sequencing input: peripheral blood. The receptors originated from a human donor in a cohort sampled during active COVID-19.

V gene TRBV15 combines with J gene TRBJ1-3; the D is unclear. V lost 6 bases and J lost 3, with 9 bases in between. The germline gives CDR1 LNHNV, CDR2 YYDKDF (reference sequence). The CDR3 covers 13 residues. This chain's CDR3 is CATRVFSGNTIYF. CDR3 nucleotide sequence: TGTGCCACCAGAGTATTTAGTGGAAACACCATATATTTT. The whole variable domain, filled in from reference TRBV15 and TRBJ1-3, reads DAMVIQNPRYQVTQFGKPVTLSCSQTLNHNVMYWYQQKSSQAPKLLFHYYDKDFNNEADTPDNFQSRRPNTSFCFLDIRSPGLGDTAMYLCATRVFSGNTIYFGEGSWLTVV.

The gene calls are TRBV28 and TRBJ2-7; D perhaps matches TRBD1 (5 bases). V was pared by 6 bases and J by 3 bases, with 12 bases between. The CDR3 has 13 residues. The germline V gene encodes CDR1 MDHEN and CDR2 SYDVKM. The CDR3 DNA is TGTGCCAGCAGAGGGGCAGGGATCTACGAGCAGTACTTC. Translated: CASRGAGIYEQYF.

The chain links TRBV19 to TRBJ2-7; D not resolved. The V and J ends lost 7 bases and 0 bases respectively, with 13 bases between them. The CDR3 sequence is 14 residues long. Germline V gene lookup returns CDR1 LNHDA and CDR2 SQIVND (reference sequence). This CDR3 is CASNSDTRSYEQYF. For the CDR3, the DNA is TGTGCCAGTAACTCCGACACACGCTCCTACGAGCAGTACTTC.